One sample yielded the 23 T cell receptor beta chains listed below, sequenced in a study of T cell responses to AZD1222 COVID-19 vaccine. Assay used: immunoSEQ multiplex PCR; TCRdb lists only in-frame clones, some missing. The data hold more than 65,000 clones, with approximately 80% observed a single time. The sample consisted of peripheral blood, taken on day 0 of AZD1222 vaccination. These receptors originate from an adult in good health.

The chain recombines TRBV7-9 with TRBJ2-7, with D perhaps assigned TRBD1 or TRBD2 (6 bases each). Germline V lookup: CDR1 SEHNR, CDR2 FQNEAQ (reference sequence). The CDR3 totals 14 residues. Trimming took off 3 bases at V and 0 bases at J, with 9 bases between the two ends. The chain's CDR3 is CASSFGGGSYEQYF. DNA for the CDR3: TGTGCCAGCAGCTTTGGAGGGGGCTCCTACGAGCAGTACTTC.

Here the CDR3 reads CASSFSRGINEQFF. DNA for the CDR3: TGTGCCAGCAGCTTCAGTCGGGGGATCAATGAGCAGTTCTTC. V gene TRBV11-2 combines with J gene TRBJ2-1, with a tentative D call TRBD2 (6 bases). Trimming cost V 3 bases and J 6 bases, with 12 bases left between them. The CDR3 totals 14 residues. Germline CDR1 and CDR2: SGHAT and FQNNGV.

The chain employs TRBV6-6 and TRBJ1-4, with no clear D. The CDR3 is made up of 15 amino acids. V lost 6 bases and J lost 3, with 14 bases in between. Germline-derived CDR1 and CDR2 are MNHNY and SVGAGI (reference sequence). For the CDR3, the DNA is TGTGCCAGCAGCCTTGGGCCATTGGCTAATGAAAAACTGTTTTTT. Translating it yields CASSLGPLANEKLFF.

The rearrangement uses TRBV5-5 and TRBJ2-7; D is tentatively TRBD1 or TRBD2 (5 bases each). Germline CDR1 is SGHKS and CDR2 is YYEKEE (reference sequence). The germline V and J ends were trimmed by 2 bases and 4 bases, with 13 bases remaining between them. The CDR3 consists of 14 residues. This CDR3 is CASSLTPWGYEQYF. CDR3 DNA sequence: TGTGCCAGCAGCTTAACCCCCTGGGGGTACGAGCAGTACTTC.

The table lists this clone with a few counts. V and J are TRBV30 and TRBJ1-6, with D possibly matching TRBD1 (6 bases). Per germline, CDR1 GTSNPN and CDR2 SVGIG (reference sequence). Between the trimmed V and J ends, which lost 2 bases and 0 bases, there was a span of 11 bases. This CDR3 spans 16 amino acids. CDR3 residues: CAWSLKTGSYNSPLHF. DNA of the CDR3: TGTGCCTGGAGTCTTAAGACAGGCTCCTATAATTCACCCCTCCACTTT.

The chain recombines TRBV7-9 with TRBJ2-5; 10 bases are a match to TRBD2. The CDR3 sequence is 16 residues long. With 3 bases clipped from V and 5 bases from J, the junction kept 9 bases outside the gene matches. Germline V gene lookup returns CDR1 SEHNR and CDR2 FQNEAQ (reference sequence). CDR3 sequence: CASSFGIAGGGETQYF. The CDR3 coding sequence is TGTGCCAGCAGCTTTGGGATAGCGGGAGGAGGGGAGACCCAGTACTTC.

The V gene is TRBV23-1, the J gene TRBJ1-1; D remains unclear. TRBV23-1 is annotated as an ORF whose role is uncertain. The V and J ends lost 2 bases and 1 base respectively, with 5 bases between them. The CDR3 contains 13 residues. This chain's CDR3 is CASSQRKNTEAFF. The CDR3, as DNA: TGCGCCAGCAGTCAAAGGAAGAACACTGAAGCTTTCTTT.

The chain has TRBV6-6 and TRBJ2-3; TRBD2 might be the D (6 bases). V was shortened by 2 bases and J by 2 bases, with 11 bases between the two germline ends. Germline loops: CDR1 MNHNY, CDR2 SVGAGI (reference sequence). CDR3 size: 15 residues. CDR3 sequence: CASSYAGINTDTQYF. CDR3 bases: TGTGCCAGCAGTTACGCGGGAATAAACACAGATACGCAGTATTTT.

The V and J genes are TRBV9 and TRBJ2-7; D perhaps matches TRBD2 (5 bases). The CDR3 extends over 15 amino acids. Per the germline V gene, CDR1 is SGDLS and CDR2 is YYNGEE. Deletions cut 4 bases from V and 3 bases from J, with 17 bases between. The CDR3 DNA follows: TGTGCCAGCAGCCCGGGGATATCACTGGACTACGAGCAGTACTTC. This codes for CASSPGISLDYEQYF. The whole variable domain, filled in from reference TRBV9 and TRBJ2-7, reads DSGVTQTPKHLITATGQRVTLRCSPRSGDLSVYWYQQSLDQGLQFLIQYYNGEERAKGNILERFSAQQFPDLHSELNLSSLELGDSALYFCASSPGISLDYEQYFGPGTRLTVT.

This chain links TRBV6-5 with TRBJ1-2; tentatively, D is TRBD1 (6 bases). The CDR3 is 14 residues long. The V end was cut by 8 bases, the J end by 0 bases, with 13 bases between. Germline CDR1 MNHEY, CDR2 SVGAGI. CDR3 loop: CASGGGRANYGYTF. The CDR3 DNA reads as TGTGCCAGCGGGGGGGGGCGAGCTAACTATGGCTACACCTTC.

The CDR3 coding sequence is TGTGCCAGCAGCGCGTGGGGCGAGAGGGGCAATGAGCAGTTCTTC. As protein: CASSAWGERGNEQFF. The chain carries TRBV9 and TRBJ2-1, with D perhaps assigned TRBD1 or TRBD2 (5 bases each). Germline CDR1 reads SGDLS; CDR2 reads YYNGEE. The CDR3 is 15 residues long. Trimming stripped 3 bases from V and 6 bases from J, with 16 bases between.

The chain has TRBV29-1 and TRBJ2-3, with D uncertain. The V end lost 4 bases, the J end lost 0 bases, and 14 bases lay between the germline ends. Germline V gene sequence: CDR1 SQVTM, CDR2 ANQGSEA. The CDR3 sequence is 15 residues long. CDR3 protein: CSVVLPYSSTDTQYF. CDR3 DNA sequence: TGCAGCGTTGTTCTCCCCTATTCTAGCACAGATACGCAGTATTTT.

The rearrangement links TRBV24-1 to TRBJ2-1; 8 bases fit TRBD1. The CDR3 runs to 16 residues. The V gene end was trimmed by 1 base and the J gene end by 7 bases; junction bases not matched to a gene: 8. The germline V gene encodes CDR1 KGHDR and CDR2 SFDVKD. The CDR3 is CATSDFGQGAKNEQFF. CDR3 in DNA: TGTGCCACCAGTGATTTCGGGCAGGGGGCGAAGAATGAGCAGTTCTTC.

This chain links TRBV6-1 with TRBJ1-3; no clear D gene. The V gene lost 3 bases and the J gene lost 0 bases, with 6 bases spanning the gap. The CDR3 has 14 amino acids. Germline V gene data show CDR1 as MNHNS and CDR2 as SASEGT. The CDR3 spells CASSERSSGNTIYF. The CDR3 coding sequence is TGTGCCAGCAGTGAGAGGTCCTCTGGAAACACCATATATTTT.

V and J are TRBV19 and TRBJ2-3; D may be TRBD2 (6 bases). CDR3 length: 13 amino acids. The germline gives CDR1 LNHDA, CDR2 SQIVND (reference sequence). Trimming left V 6 bases short and J 3 bases short, with 10 bases between. The DNA of the CDR3 is TGTGCCAGTAGAGGGCTAGCGACAGATACGCAGTATTTT. It codes for CASRGLATDTQYF.

This chain joins TRBV5-1 and TRBJ2-1, with TRBD1 identical over 7 bases. V was clipped by 4 bases and J by 12 bases; unmatched bases: 16. The CDR3 runs to 15 residues. Germline V gene sequence: CDR1 SGHRS, CDR2 YFSETQ. CDR3 sequence: CASSPGTAELDTQFF. The CDR3 coding sequence is TGCGCCAGCAGCCCCGGGACAGCCGAGCTCGATACGCAGTTCTTC. Full variable domain (outside the CDR3, taken from reference TRBV5-1 and TRBJ2-1): KAGVTQTPRYLIKTRGQQVTLSCSPISGHRSVSWYQQTPGQGLQFLFEYFSETQRNKGNFPGRFSGRQFSNSRSEMNVSTLELGDSALYLCASSPGTAELDTQFFGPGTRLTVL.

The J gene is TRBJ1-1, the V gene TRBV6-5; the D gene is possibly TRBD1 (6 bases). Trimming removed 4 bases at V and 2 bases at J, with 14 bases between. CDR1 is MNHEY and CDR2 is SVGAGI in the germline V gene. The CDR3 extends over 15 amino acids. The DNA of the CDR3 is TGTGCCAGCAGTTCGGACAGACAAGCCAACACTGAAGCTTTCTTT. Translating it yields CASSSDRQANTEAFF.

In its sample, this clone was seen a few times. The rearrangement joins TRBV13 to TRBJ2-2; 7 nucleotides align to TRBD2. This CDR3 is 19 amino acids long. Unmatched junction bases numbered 17, after V lost 3 bases and J lost 4 bases. Germline V lookup: CDR1 PRHDT, CDR2 FYEKMQ (reference sequence). The CDR3 coding sequence is TGTGCCAGCAGCTTCTCGGCGGGAGAAGGTATAAGTCGCACCGGGGAGCTGTTTTTT. Its protein is CASSFSAGEGISRTGELFF.

V usage is TRBV9 and J usage is TRBJ1-5; 9 bases are shared with TRBD1. The CDR3 length is 14 residues. Germline-derived CDR1 and CDR2 are SGDLS and YYNGEE. V dropped 3 bases and J dropped 7; count of bases not matched to a gene: 5. This CDR3 is CASSDRDRDQPQHF. The CDR3 DNA is TGTGCCAGCAGCGACCGGGACAGGGACCAGCCCCAGCATTTT. Using reference TRBV9 and TRBJ1-5 for the parts outside the CDR3, the full variable domain is DSGVTQTPKHLITATGQRVTLRCSPRSGDLSVYWYQQSLDQGLQFLIQYYNGEERAKGNILERFSAQQFPDLHSELNLSSLELGDSALYFCASSDRDRDQPQHFGDGTRLSIL.

This chain links TRBV29-1 with TRBJ2-5, with 14 bases fitting TRBD2. The germline gives CDR1 SQVTM, CDR2 ANQGSEA. The ends lost 5 bases at V and 3 bases at J; junction bases unmatched: 5. CDR3 length: 15 amino acids. DNA of the CDR3: TGCAGCGTTAACAGACTAGCGGGAGGGGAAGAGACCCAGTACTTC. Amino acids: CSVNRLAGGEETQYF.

V usage is TRBV27 and J usage is TRBJ2-5; the match to TRBD1 covers 9 bases. The CDR3 has 16 amino acids. Germline V lookup: CDR1 MNHEY, CDR2 SMNVEV (reference sequence). V lost 0 bases to trimming and J lost 5 bases; unmatched junction nucleotides: 7. The chain's CDR3 is CASSLSLTGGRETQYF. The CDR3 nucleotides read TGTGCCAGCAGTTTATCGCTTACAGGGGGCCGGGAGACCCAGTACTTC.

This clone has just a few counts. The rearrangement joins TRBV7-2 to TRBJ2-7; D call uncertain. The length of the CDR3 is 14 residues. The ends were cut back, 5 bases at V and 3 bases at J, with 14 bases in the middle. Germline lookup yields CDR1 SGHTA and CDR2 FQGNSA. DNA for the CDR3: TGTGCCAGCAGCCTAGGACCTTCAAGCTACGAGCAGTACTTC. Protein sequence: CASSLGPSSYEQYF.

The J gene is TRBJ2-7, the V gene TRBV5-1, with unresolved D. Germline CDR1 SGHRS, CDR2 YFSETQ. With 3 bases removed from V and 3 bases from J, the gap between germline ends came to 13 bases. The CDR3 has 14 amino acids. The CDR3 reads CASSSLPTDYEQYF. In nucleotides, the CDR3 is TGCGCCAGCAGCTCCCTACCTACGGACTACGAGCAGTACTTC. The full variable domain, with the rest looked up from reference TRBV5-1 and TRBJ2-7, is KAGVTQTPRYLIKTRGQQVTLSCSPISGHRSVSWYQQTPGQGLQFLFEYFSETQRNKGNFPGRFSGRQFSNSRSEMNVSTLELGDSALYLCASSSLPTDYEQYFGPGTRLTVT.